This record looks at one T cell receptor (beta chain) sequence and its context. Antigen unknown. Method: immunoSEQ multiplex PCR; TCRdb's copy keeps in-frame clones and lacks some. Seen here are tens of thousands of clones, 81% observed once, and the top ten hold 20% to 30%. The CDR3 extends over 15 amino acids. V lost 5 bases and J lost 7; bases outside the gene matches: 13. Germline CDR1 reads SEHNR; CDR2 reads FQNEAQ (reference sequence). These data come from a study of T cell responses to AZD1222 COVID-19 vaccine. Study-level findings and limits: Spike-wide vaccine-associated CD4 TCRs dominated at 160-218 and 743-854. Repertoires in all cases were sampled only once the peak T cell response had passed.

This receptor was identified in an adult who received the AZD1222 COVID-19 vaccine. The V call is TRBV7-9, the J call TRBJ2-7; TRBD1 aligns across 8 bases. Sequenced here: peripheral blood, sampled 28 days after the second AZD1222 dose. The DNA of the CDR3 is TGTGCCAGCAGCACATGGGGACAGGAATCGGGGGAGCAGTACTTC. Protein: CASSTWGQESGEQYF.